This TCR beta chain was sequenced in a study of blood T cell repertoires in COVID-19. Participants spanned ages roughly 18 to 90 years and resided in about 25 US areas. Participants' reported clinical history set cohort assignment. Unmatched junction bases numbered 14, after V lost 0 bases and J lost 11 bases. Germline V gives CDR1 LGHDT, CDR2 YNNKEL (reference sequence). The CDR3 totals 18 residues. Study processing details: Quantification of nucleated cells was approximated via reference gene primer amplification. Produced via immunoSEQ multiplex PCR; TCRdb's table is partial and in-frame only. Clone size and V and J calls were adopted from that table, with D and trimming inferred from the DNA. The sample lists fewer than 200,000 clones, approximately 86% occurring once.

This clonotype was sampled from a woman aged 55-69 years with acute COVID-19. The chain joins TRBV3-1 (or the pseudogene TRBV3-2) to TRBJ2-1; 12 bases match TRBD2. The material sequenced was PBMCs or T cells enriched from blood (not recorded which). CDR3 in DNA: TGTGCCAGCAGCCAAGAAGCCTTCCTGACTAGCGGGGGATACCAGCAGTTCTTC. Its translation is CASSQEAFLTSGGYQQFF.